What follows are 14 T cell receptor beta chains derived from one specimen sequenced in a study of cytomegalovirus exposure and HLA in healthy donors. The PCR used 60 Vbeta and 13 Jbeta primers. The method was immunoSEQ multiplex PCR; TCRdb's version includes in-frame clones alone and lacks a portion of them. The data hold 70,000 to 100,000 clones, with about 84% observed a single time. The sample consisted of PBMCs. The receptors shown here come from a man younger than 35 in good health and CMV-seronegative.

This chain joins TRBV10-3 and TRBJ1-2; 7 bases fit TRBD1. Trimming took 8 bases from V and 7 from J; bases not matched to a gene: 4. Germline CDR1 and CDR2: ENHRY and SYGVKD. The CDR3 loop spans 11 amino acids. The CDR3 spells CAIGQGGGYTF. The CDR3 DNA follows: TGTGCCATCGGTCAGGGGGGTGGCTACACCTTC.

This chain joins TRBV7-9 and TRBJ2-4; a weak D match, TRBD1 (6 bases). The CDR3 totals 14 residues. Germline CDR1 SEHNR, CDR2 FQNEAQ (reference sequence). Trimming left V 5 bases short and J 0 bases short, with 8 bases between. The CDR3 DNA sequence: TGTGCCAGCAGCCTACAGGGAGCCAAAAACATTCAGTACTTC. Translated, it gives CASSLQGAKNIQYF.

The chain recombines TRBV5-1 with TRBJ1-2, with TRBD1 matching 10 bases. The CDR3 loop spans 14 amino acids. After removal of 5 bases from V and 2 bases from J, the junction contained 3 bases not matched to a gene. Germline V gives CDR1 SGHRS, CDR2 YFSETQ. The CDR3, as DNA: TGCGCCAGCAGTTCGGACAGGGGGAACTATGGCTACACCTTC. This translates into CASSSDRGNYGYTF. The complete variable domain, with remaining parts taken from reference TRBV5-1 and TRBJ1-2, reads KAGVTQTPRYLIKTRGQQVTLSCSPISGHRSVSWYQQTPGQGLQFLFEYFSETQRNKGNFPGRFSGRQFSNSRSEMNVSTLELGDSALYLCASSSDRGNYGYTFGSGTRLTVV.

The chain uses TRBV6-1 and TRBJ2-3; 9 bases align to TRBD2. This CDR3 is 15 amino acids long. Trimming at V came to 2 bases and at J to 6 bases, leaving 6 bases not matched to a gene. In germline, CDR1 is MNHNS, CDR2 SASEGT. Written as DNA, the CDR3 is TGTGCCAGCAGTGAAAAAGCGGGGGGTCAGGATACGCAGTATTTT. Its protein product is CASSEKAGGQDTQYF.

The V and J genes are TRBV18 and TRBJ1-5, with 10 bases lining up with TRBD1. Germline V CDR1 and CDR2: KGHSH, LQKENI. V lost 5 bases and J lost 4; bases outside the gene matches: 2. The CDR3 totals 14 residues. The DNA of the CDR3 is TGTGCCAGCTCATCGGGACAGGGGAATCAGCCCCAGCATTTT. Amino acids: CASSSGQGNQPQHF.

With respect to this clone: The junction differs from germline at one of its ends, possibly a read error. The V and J genes are TRBV13 and TRBJ2-5; the D gene is possibly TRBD1 (6 bases). TRBJ2-7 explains the end of the DNA better; the J call may be wrong. Germline V gene sequence: CDR1 PRHDT, CDR2 FYEKMQ (reference sequence). The CDR3 is 15 residues long. In nucleotides, the CDR3 is TGTGCCAGCAGATTAAATGCCGGGACATCCTCCGAGCAGTACTTC. Translating it yields CASRLNAGTSSEQYF.

Only a few counts were recorded for this clone. This chain joins TRBV7-9 and TRBJ2-1; D is perhaps TRBD2 (6 bases). CDR1 is SEHNR, CDR2 FQNEAQ, per germline (reference sequence). The CDR3 sequence is 16 residues long. V was trimmed by 1 base and J by 3 bases, leaving 13 bases between them. The chain's CDR3 is CASSLVAGPYYNEQFF. In DNA, the CDR3 is TGTGCCAGCAGCTTAGTTGCGGGGCCTTACTACAATGAGCAGTTCTTC.

The rearrangement links TRBV2 to TRBJ1-2; 8 bases match TRBD1. Trimming took 2 bases from V and 4 from J; bases not matched to a gene: 9. This CDR3 has 16 residues. CDR1 SNHLY and CDR2 FYNNEI come from the germline V gene. This CDR3 reads CASSEHLRGTGYGYTF. The CDR3 coding sequence is TGTGCCAGCAGTGAACATCTTCGGGGGACAGGCTATGGCTACACCTTC.

The CDR3 region has the DNA TGTGCCAGCAGCTTGGCAGGGAACACTGAAGCTTTCTTT. It codes for CASSLAGNTEAFF. The chain uses TRBV7-9 and TRBJ1-1; no reliable D call. The V end lost 3 bases, the J end lost 1 base, and 6 bases lay between the germline ends. The CDR3 spans 13 residues. CDR1 is SEHNR, CDR2 FQNEAQ, per germline (reference sequence).

The chain couples TRBV7-6 to TRBJ2-5; D call uncertain. The CDR3 loop spans 13 amino acids. From germline, CDR1 is SGHVS and CDR2 FNYEAQ. Deletions cut 4 bases from V and 3 bases from J, with 9 bases between. CDR3 bases: TGTGCCAGCAGCTCCCTAGTGGAAGAGACCCAGTACTTC. This sequence encodes CASSSLVEETQYF.

This clone occurred a few times. V gene TRBV7-9 combines with J gene TRBJ2-2; D not certain. V was shortened by 4 bases and J by 6 bases, with 12 bases between the two germline ends. CDR3 length: 14 amino acids. Per germline, CDR1 SEHNR and CDR2 FQNEAQ (reference sequence). The CDR3 DNA follows: TGTGCCAGCAGCTCCCCCGGAGAATCCGGGGAGCTGTTTTTT. Translating gives CASSSPGESGELFF.

The chain joins TRBV2 to TRBJ2-1; 9 positions match TRBD2. CDR1 and CDR2 (germline): SNHLY, FYNNEI. Unmatched junction bases numbered 4, after V lost 7 bases and J lost 0 bases. CDR3 length: 15 residues. CDR3 in amino acids: CASTLAGNSYNEQFF. DNA for the CDR3: TGTGCCAGCACTCTAGCGGGGAACTCCTACAATGAGCAGTTCTTC.

This chain uses TRBV7-3 with TRBJ2-2; perhaps TRBD2 as D (6 bases). The germline gives CDR1 SGHTA, CDR2 FQGTGA. This CDR3 is built from 16 residues. The V and J ends lost 4 bases and 4 bases respectively, with 16 bases between them. CDR3 sequence: CASSSYGGEITGELFF. For the CDR3, the DNA is TGTGCCAGCAGCTCCTACGGCGGGGAGATCACCGGGGAGCTGTTTTTT.

This chain links TRBV10-3 with TRBJ2-3; weak D call: TRBD2 (5 bases). Germline CDR1 ENHRY, CDR2 SYGVKD. Trimming removed 5 bases from V and 5 bases from J, with 11 bases in between. This CDR3 spans 13 amino acids. CDR3 coding DNA: TGTGCCATCAGTCTCGGGAACGGAGATACGCAGTATTTT. Translation gives CAISLGNGDTQYF.